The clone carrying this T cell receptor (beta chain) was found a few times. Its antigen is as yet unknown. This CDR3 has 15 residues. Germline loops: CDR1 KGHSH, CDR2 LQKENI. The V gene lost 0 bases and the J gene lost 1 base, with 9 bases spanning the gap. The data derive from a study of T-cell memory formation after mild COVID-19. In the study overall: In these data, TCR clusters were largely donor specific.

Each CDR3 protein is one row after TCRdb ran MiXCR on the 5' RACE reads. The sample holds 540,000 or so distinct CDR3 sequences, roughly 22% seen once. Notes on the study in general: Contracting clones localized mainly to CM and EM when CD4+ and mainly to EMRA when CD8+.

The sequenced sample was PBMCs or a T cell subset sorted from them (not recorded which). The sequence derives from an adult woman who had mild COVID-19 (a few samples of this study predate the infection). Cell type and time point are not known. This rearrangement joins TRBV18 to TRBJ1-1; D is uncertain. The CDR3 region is CASSPPRQANTEAFF. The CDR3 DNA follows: TGTGCCAGCTCACCACCTCGTCAGGCGAACACTGAAGCTTTCTTT.